The 29 T cell receptor beta chains in this list originate from one sample, sequenced in a study of graft-versus-host responses after intestinal transplantation. These receptors are not linked to any known antigen. Sequencing was performed with immunoSEQ multiplex PCR; in TCRdb, only in-frame clones are kept and a portion is missing. The repertoire holds 140,000 or so clones, around 90% seen once, with roughly 0.2% in the top ten. Specimen: unstimulated CD4+ T cells sorted from spleen or lymph node cells, collected before intestinal transplant. The receptors stem from a human donor who received an intestinal transplant.

This clone was recorded once. This chain uses TRBV19 with TRBJ1-1; D is perhaps TRBD1 (5 bases). Trimming stripped 6 bases from V and 0 bases from J, with 17 bases between. CDR3 length: 16 residues. The germline V gene has CDR1 LNHDA and CDR2 SQIVND (reference sequence). The CDR3 spells CASSRVANAVNTEAFF. The CDR3 coding sequence is TGTGCCAGTAGCAGGGTGGCAAATGCTGTGAACACTGAAGCTTTCTTT.

The J gene is TRBJ2-3, the V gene TRBV9; the D gene is possibly TRBD2 (6 bases). The germline gives CDR1 SGDLS, CDR2 YYNGEE. The CDR3 totals 16 residues. V lost 4 bases, J lost 2 bases, and 17 bases lay in between. The CDR3 sequence: CASSPRNGLNTDTQYF. Written as DNA, the CDR3 is TGTGCCAGCAGCCCCCGAAATGGACTAAACACAGATACGCAGTATTTT.

This chain joins TRBV5-5 and TRBJ1-6; D not certain. Germline V CDR1 and CDR2: SGHKS, YYEKEE (reference sequence). The CDR3 covers 14 residues. V was trimmed by 4 bases and J by 5 bases, leaving 10 bases between them. CDR3 amino acids: CASSRTGDNSPLHF. The CDR3 DNA follows: TGTGCCAGCAGCCGGACGGGAGATAATTCACCCCTCCACTTT.

This clone showed up just a few times. The genes are TRBV9 and TRBJ2-5; 8 nucleotides align to TRBD2. This CDR3 spans 14 amino acids. V shed 3 bases, J shed 3 bases, and the junction held 4 bases outside the gene matches. Germline V gene sequence: CDR1 SGDLS, CDR2 YYNGEE. CDR3 sequence: CASSASGWEETQYF. In DNA, the CDR3 is TGTGCCAGCAGCGCTAGCGGGTGGGAAGAGACCCAGTACTTC. Together with reference TRBV9 and TRBJ2-5, the CDR3 gives the full variable domain: DSGVTQTPKHLITATGQRVTLRCSPRSGDLSVYWYQQSLDQGLQFLIQYYNGEERAKGNILERFSAQQFPDLHSELNLSSLELGDSALYFCASSASGWEETQYFGPGTRLLVL.

The chain carries TRBV5-6 and TRBJ1-2; D may be TRBD1 (5 bases). Germline V gene data show CDR1 as SGHDT and CDR2 as YYEEEE. The length of the CDR3 is 13 residues. Trimming removed 1 base from V and 2 bases from J, with 6 bases in between. CDR3 protein: CASSLQGNYGYTF. The CDR3, as DNA: TGTGCCAGCAGCTTGCAGGGAAACTATGGCTACACCTTC.

This clone was detected only once. The rearrangement joins TRBV7-2 to TRBJ2-1; TRBD2 aligns across 11 bases. This CDR3 region has 15 residues. V lost 4 bases to trimming and J lost 2 bases; unmatched junction nucleotides: 1. Germline CDR1 SGHTA, CDR2 FQGNSA. The CDR3 bases are TGTGCCAGCAGCTCGACTAGCGGGGCCTACAATGAGCAGTTCTTC. It is translated as CASSSTSGAYNEQFF.

The genes are TRBV9 and TRBJ2-1; TRBD2 aligns across 14 bases. With 3 bases clipped from V and 9 bases from J, the junction kept 14 bases outside the gene matches. CDR1 is SGDLS, CDR2 YYNGEE, per germline. The CDR3 length is 18 residues. The CDR3 DNA reads as TGTGCCAGCAGCGGAACCGGGACTAGCGGGAGAAATTCGGGTGAGCAGTTCTTC. It encodes CASSGTGTSGRNSGEQFF.

V gene TRBV28 combines with J gene TRBJ2-6, with 7 bases lining up with TRBD2. This CDR3 has 15 amino acids. Germline assignment: CDR1 MDHEN and CDR2 SYDVKM. Unmatched junction bases numbered 5, after V lost 5 bases and J lost 4 bases. In nucleotides, the CDR3 is TGTGCCAGCAGTCCCCCGGGGGGAGGGGCCAACGTCCTGACTTTC. This codes for CASSPPGGGANVLTF.

The chain joins TRBV9 to TRBJ2-7; tentative D call: TRBD2 (6 bases). Between the trimmed V and J ends, which lost 3 bases and 3 bases, there was a span of 10 bases. Germline lookup yields CDR1 SGDLS and CDR2 YYNGEE. This CDR3 region has 13 residues. Here the CDR3 reads CASSAQEGYEQYF. DNA of the CDR3: TGTGCCAGCAGCGCACAGGAGGGCTACGAGCAGTACTTC.

This chain connects TRBV12-2 to TRBJ2-3; TRBD2 is the table's D call and was not checked against the DNA. TRBV12-2 is a known pseudogene. The CDR3 contains 16 residues. DNA for the CDR3: TGTGCAAGTCGCTTGGGACTAGCGGGAGCTGGAGATACGCAGTATTTT. It yields the protein CASRLGLAGAGDTQYF.

The V gene is TRBV6-6, the J gene TRBJ2-2; D remains unclear. The V end was cut by 4 bases, the J end by 3 bases, with 9 bases between. The CDR3 is 14 residues long. The germline gives CDR1 MNHNY, CDR2 SVGAGI (reference sequence). The CDR3 region has the DNA TGTGCCAGCAGTTTGGTAAAGTACACCGGGGAGCTGTTTTTT. Translation: CASSLVKYTGELFF.

The rearrangement joins TRBV7-3 to TRBJ2-1; TRBD2 agrees at 8 bases. The V segment lost 5 bases and the J segment 4 bases; nucleotides outside the gene matches: 10. In germline, CDR1 is SGHTA, CDR2 FQGTGA. CDR3 length equals 16 residues. Here the CDR3 DNA reads TGTGCCAGCAGCGCCTTCTCCGGGACTAGGTACAATGAGCAGTTCTTC. It is translated as CASSAFSGTRYNEQFF.

The genes are TRBV5-1 and TRBJ2-1; 10 nucleotides line up with TRBD2. Trimming cost V 1 base and J 1 base; bases outside gene matches: 8. Germline V gene lookup returns CDR1 SGHRS and CDR2 YFSETQ. The CDR3 spans 18 residues. The CDR3 region has the DNA TGCGCCAGCAGCTTGTCCCTAGCGGGAGTTCGGTCCTACAATGAGCAGTTCTTC. Amino acid sequence: CASSLSLAGVRSYNEQFF.

This chain joins TRBV30 and TRBJ1-2, with TRBD1 identical over 8 bases. CDR3 length: 14 amino acids. Germline V gene sequence: CDR1 GTSNPN, CDR2 SVGIG (reference sequence). With 3 bases clipped from V and 6 bases from J, the junction kept 9 bases outside the gene matches. The CDR3 nucleotides are TGTGCCTGGAGGAGACCCGGGACAGGCCATGGCTACACCTTC. It encodes CAWRRPGTGHGYTF.

The rearrangement links TRBV29-1 to TRBJ2-7; TRBD2 is a possible D gene (7 bases). The CDR3 is made up of 13 amino acids. Trimming took off 6 bases at V and 4 bases at J, with 16 bases between the two ends. Germline CDR1 is SQVTM and CDR2 is ANQGSEA. CDR3 region: CSVRGGGGYEQYF. DNA of the CDR3: TGCAGCGTCCGAGGGGGGGGCGGATACGAGCAGTACTTC.

The chain combines TRBV18 with TRBJ1-5, with D perhaps TRBD1 (5 bases). Per germline, CDR1 KGHSH and CDR2 LQKENI. This CDR3 contains 15 residues. V lost 2 bases and J lost 3, with 11 bases in between. The CDR3 DNA is TGTGCCAGCTCACCATCATCAGGGCCCAATCAGCCCCAGCATTTT. It specifies CASSPSSGPNQPQHF.

This chain uses TRBV19 with TRBJ2-1; possibly TRBD2 for D (6 bases). The CDR3 consists of 14 residues. The germline V gene encodes CDR1 LNHDA and CDR2 SQIVND (reference sequence). With 5 bases removed from V and 0 bases from J, the gap between germline ends came to 8 bases. CDR3 sequence reads: CASSLGSSYNEQFF. CDR3 in DNA: TGTGCCAGTAGTCTCGGGAGCTCCTACAATGAGCAGTTCTTC. The complete variable domain, with remaining parts taken from reference TRBV19 and TRBJ2-1, reads DGGITQSPKYLFRKEGQNVTLSCEQNLNHDAMYWYRQDPGQGLRLIYYSQIVNDFQKGDIAEGYSVSREKKESFPLTVTSAQKNPTAFYLCASSLGSSYNEQFFGPGTRLTVL.

The chain recombines TRBV19 with TRBJ1-5, with D perhaps TRBD1 (6 bases). V was pared by 8 bases and J by 5 bases, with 13 bases between. CDR3 length equals 13 residues. CDR1 and CDR2 from the germline V gene are LNHDA and SQIVND (reference sequence). CDR3 DNA sequence: TGTGCCAGTCGACAGGTCCTATATCAGCCCCAGCATTTT. This translates into CASRQVLYQPQHF.

The chain recombines TRBV7-6 with TRBJ2-7, with 10 positions matching TRBD2. The CDR3 is 15 amino acids. Germline V gene lookup returns CDR1 SGHVS and CDR2 FNYEAQ. Unmatched junction bases numbered 2, after V lost 1 base and J lost 2 bases. CDR3 in DNA: TGTGCCAGCAGCTTAGGAGCGGGGGGGGCCTACGAGCAGTACTTC. The encoded protein is CASSLGAGGAYEQYF.

The chain couples TRBV2 to TRBJ1-1; D gene unclear. CDR3 size: 12 residues. The V gene lost 0 bases and the J gene lost 11 bases, with 10 bases spanning the gap. CDR1 is SNHLY and CDR2 is FYNNEI in the germline V gene. The CDR3 coding sequence is TGTGCCAGCAGTGAAGCGCTTCTGGAGGCTTTCTTT. It is translated as CASSEALLEAFF.

The chain has TRBV9 and TRBJ2-2; 7 bases agree with TRBD2. Germline CDR1 reads SGDLS; CDR2 reads YYNGEE. J gave up 2 bases and V 0 bases, and 4 bases lay outside the gene matches. The CDR3 consists of 16 residues. DNA of the CDR3: TGTGCCAGCAGCGTAGATCCTAGCGGCAACACCGGGGAGCTGTTTTTT. It is translated as CASSVDPSGNTGELFF.

This sequence joins TRBV2 and TRBJ1-6, with TRBD1 matching 10 bases. V was clipped by 6 bases and J by 3 bases; unmatched bases: 8. CDR1 is SNHLY, CDR2 FYNNEI, per germline. The CDR3 runs 17 residues. CDR3 region: CASRLWTGGFYNSPLHF. The DNA for the CDR3 is TGTGCCAGCAGGTTGTGGACAGGGGGATTCTATAATTCACCCCTCCACTTT.

The rearrangement joins TRBV28 to TRBJ2-3; D not resolved. Trimming left V 3 bases short and J 5 bases short, with 3 bases between. The CDR3 extends over 11 amino acids. Per germline, CDR1 MDHEN and CDR2 SYDVKM. The CDR3 DNA is TGTGCCAGCAGTTTGAAAGATACGCAGTATTTT. Translated: CASSLKDTQYF.

V gene TRBV28 combines with J gene TRBJ2-2; 11 nucleotides agree with TRBD2. The ends lost 6 bases at V and 4 bases at J; junction bases unmatched: 19. This CDR3 has 20 amino acids. The V gene's germline CDR1 is MDHEN and CDR2 SYDVKM. The DNA for the CDR3 is TGTGCCAGCAGATCCTACCTTGGGGTAGAGCTAGCGGGAGGCACCGGGGAGCTGTTTTTT. This codes for CASRSYLGVELAGGTGELFF.

The chain carries TRBV7-9 and TRBJ2-6; D possibly corresponds to TRBD1 (7 bases). Per germline, CDR1 SEHNR and CDR2 FQNEAQ (reference sequence). The CDR3 is 15 residues long. V was shortened by 5 bases and J by 2 bases, with 10 bases between the two germline ends. The CDR3 sequence: CASSPRGAGANVLTF. In DNA form, the CDR3 reads TGTGCCAGCAGCCCCAGGGGGGCTGGGGCCAACGTCCTGACTTTC.

The rearrangement links TRBV15 to TRBJ2-5; tentative D call: TRBD1 (5 bases). There are 12 residues in the CDR3. V was trimmed by 3 bases and J by 7 bases, leaving 9 bases between them. The V gene's germline CDR1 is LNHNV and CDR2 YYDKDF (reference sequence). The CDR3: CATSRPQGTQYF. As DNA, the CDR3 is TGTGCCACCAGCAGGCCCCAGGGGACCCAGTACTTC.

The chain recombines TRBV28 with TRBJ2-5; TRBD1 aligns across 7 bases. CDR1 and CDR2 from the germline V gene are MDHEN and SYDVKM. The CDR3 is 17 residues long. J lost 3 bases, V lost 2 bases, and 12 bases had no gene match. The CDR3, as DNA: TGTGCCAGCAGTTTAAGCCCTCGGGACAGCCAGAAAGAGACCCAGTACTTC. Its protein product is CASSLSPRDSQKETQYF.

The J gene is TRBJ2-4, the V gene TRBV5-1, with a weak D call TRBD2 (5 bases). The CDR3 extends over 13 amino acids. In germline, CDR1 is SGHRS, CDR2 YFSETQ. Trimming took off 2 bases at V and 4 bases at J, with 7 bases between the two ends. CDR3 coding DNA: TGCGCCAGCAGCTTAGAGGGAAAAAACATTCAGTACTTC. Protein: CASSLEGKNIQYF.

V and J are TRBV5-1 and TRBJ2-5, with TRBD2 matching 9 bases. The trim removed 0 bases at V and 1 base at J, leaving 4 bases unmatched. Germline V gene data show CDR1 as SGHRS and CDR2 as YFSETQ. The CDR3 length is 16 residues. CDR3 coding DNA: TGCGCCAGCAGCTTGGTCCTAGCGGGAATCCAAGAGACCCAGTACTTC. Protein: CASSLVLAGIQETQYF. Complete variable domain (other parts from reference TRBV5-1 and TRBJ2-5): KAGVTQTPRYLIKTRGQQVTLSCSPISGHRSVSWYQQTPGQGLQFLFEYFSETQRNKGNFPGRFSGRQFSNSRSEMNVSTLELGDSALYLCASSLVLAGIQETQYFGPGTRLLVL.